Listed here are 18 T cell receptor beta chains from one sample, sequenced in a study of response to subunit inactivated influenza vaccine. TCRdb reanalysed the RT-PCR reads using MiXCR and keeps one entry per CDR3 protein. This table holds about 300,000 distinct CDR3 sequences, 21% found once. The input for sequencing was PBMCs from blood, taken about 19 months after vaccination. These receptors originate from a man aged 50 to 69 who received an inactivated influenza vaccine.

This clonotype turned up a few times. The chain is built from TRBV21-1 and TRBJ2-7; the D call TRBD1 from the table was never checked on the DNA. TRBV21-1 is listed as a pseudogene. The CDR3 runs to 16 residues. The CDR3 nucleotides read TGTGCCAGCAGCAAAGTACGGGACAGGTCTACCTACGAGCAGTACTTC. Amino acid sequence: CASSKVRDRSTYEQYF.

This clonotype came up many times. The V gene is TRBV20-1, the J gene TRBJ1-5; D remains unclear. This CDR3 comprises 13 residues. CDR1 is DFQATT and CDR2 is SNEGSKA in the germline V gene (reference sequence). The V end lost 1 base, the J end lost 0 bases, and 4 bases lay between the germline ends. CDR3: CSARGDSNQPQHF. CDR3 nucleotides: TGCAGTGCTAGAGGAGATAGCAATCAGCCCCAGCATTTT.

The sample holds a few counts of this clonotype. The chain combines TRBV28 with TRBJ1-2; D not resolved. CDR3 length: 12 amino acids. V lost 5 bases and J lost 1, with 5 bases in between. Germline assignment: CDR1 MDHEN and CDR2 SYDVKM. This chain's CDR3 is CASSRYNYGYTF. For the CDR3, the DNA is TGTGCCAGCAGTCGCTATAACTATGGCTACACCTTC.

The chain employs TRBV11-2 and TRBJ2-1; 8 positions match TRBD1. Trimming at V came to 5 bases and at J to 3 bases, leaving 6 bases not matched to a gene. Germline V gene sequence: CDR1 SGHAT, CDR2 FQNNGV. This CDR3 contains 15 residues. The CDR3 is CASSVGQGFYNEQFF. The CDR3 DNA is TGTGCCAGCAGCGTAGGACAGGGCTTCTACAATGAGCAGTTCTTC.

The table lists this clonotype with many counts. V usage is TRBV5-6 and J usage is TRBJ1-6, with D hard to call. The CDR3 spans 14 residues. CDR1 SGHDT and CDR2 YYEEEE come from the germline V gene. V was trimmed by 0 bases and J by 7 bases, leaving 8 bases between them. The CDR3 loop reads CASSLGWGNSPLHF. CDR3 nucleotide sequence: TGTGCCAGCAGCTTGGGTTGGGGAAATTCACCCCTCCACTTT. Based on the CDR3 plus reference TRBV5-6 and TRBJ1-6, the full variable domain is DAGVTQSPTHLIKTRGQQVTLRCSPKSGHDTVSWYQQALGQGPQFIFQYYEEEERQRGNFPDRFSGHQFPNYSSELNVNALLLGDSALYLCASSLGWGNSPLHFGNGTRLTVT.

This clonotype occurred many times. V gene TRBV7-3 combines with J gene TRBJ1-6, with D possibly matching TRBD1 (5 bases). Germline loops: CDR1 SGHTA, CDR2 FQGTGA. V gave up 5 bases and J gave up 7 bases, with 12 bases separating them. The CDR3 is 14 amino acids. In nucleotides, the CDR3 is TGTGCCAGCAGCGAGGGGAATTCCAATTCACCCCTCCACTTT. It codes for CASSEGNSNSPLHF.

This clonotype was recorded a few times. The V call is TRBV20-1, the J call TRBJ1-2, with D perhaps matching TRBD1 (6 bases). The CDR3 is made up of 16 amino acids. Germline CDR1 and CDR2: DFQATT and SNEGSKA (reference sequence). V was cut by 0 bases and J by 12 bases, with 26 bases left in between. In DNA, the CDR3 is TGCAGTGCTAGAGATAGGGTCGGCAGGGGTCCCTTACGGAACACCTTC. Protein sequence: CSARDRVGRGPLRNTF.

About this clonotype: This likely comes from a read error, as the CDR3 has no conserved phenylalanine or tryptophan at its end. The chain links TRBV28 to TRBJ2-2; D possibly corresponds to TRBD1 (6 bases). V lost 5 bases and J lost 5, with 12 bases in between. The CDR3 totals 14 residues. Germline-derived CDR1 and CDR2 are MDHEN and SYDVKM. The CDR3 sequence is CASSNTGMTGELFL. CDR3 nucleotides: TGTGCCAGCAGTAACACAGGGATGACCGGGGAGCTGTTTTTG.

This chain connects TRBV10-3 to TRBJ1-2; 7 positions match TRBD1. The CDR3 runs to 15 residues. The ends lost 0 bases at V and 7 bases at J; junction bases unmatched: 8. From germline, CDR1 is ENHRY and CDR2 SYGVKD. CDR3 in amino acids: CAISESRDRASGYTF. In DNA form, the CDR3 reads TGTGCCATCAGTGAGTCGAGAGACAGGGCGAGTGGCTACACCTTC.

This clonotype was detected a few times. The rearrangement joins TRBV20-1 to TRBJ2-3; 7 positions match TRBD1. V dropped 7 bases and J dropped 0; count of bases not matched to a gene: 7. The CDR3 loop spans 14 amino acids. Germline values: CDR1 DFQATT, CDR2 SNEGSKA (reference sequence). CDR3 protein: CSVRQGASTDTQYF. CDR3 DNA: TGCAGTGTACGACAGGGCGCTAGCACAGATACGCAGTATTTT.

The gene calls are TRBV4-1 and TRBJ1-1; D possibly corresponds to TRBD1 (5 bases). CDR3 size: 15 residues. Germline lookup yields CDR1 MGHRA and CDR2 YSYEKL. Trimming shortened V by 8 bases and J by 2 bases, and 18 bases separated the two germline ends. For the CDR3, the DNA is TGCGCCAGCGGCTTTACCGGGGGTCCAAACACTGAAGCTTTCTTT. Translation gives CASGFTGGPNTEAFF.

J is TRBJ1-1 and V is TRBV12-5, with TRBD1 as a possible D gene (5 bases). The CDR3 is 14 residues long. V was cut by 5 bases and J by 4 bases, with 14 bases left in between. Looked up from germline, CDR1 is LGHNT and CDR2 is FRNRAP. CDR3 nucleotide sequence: TGTGCTAGTGGTATACGCAGGGTTACCACTGAAGCTTTCTTT. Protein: CASGIRRVTTEAFF.

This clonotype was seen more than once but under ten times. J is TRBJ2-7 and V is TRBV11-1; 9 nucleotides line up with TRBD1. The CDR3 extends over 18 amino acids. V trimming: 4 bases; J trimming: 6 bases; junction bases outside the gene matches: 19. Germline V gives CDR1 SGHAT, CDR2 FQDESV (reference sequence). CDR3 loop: CASSSPWDRERVIGEQYF. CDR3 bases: TGTGCCAGCAGCTCCCCCTGGGACAGGGAAAGGGTCATAGGCGAGCAGTACTTC. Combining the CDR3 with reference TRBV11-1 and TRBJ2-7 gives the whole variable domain EAEVAQSPRYKITEKSQAVAFWCDPISGHATLYWYRQILGQGPELLVQFQDESVVDDSQLPKDRFSAERLKGVDSTLKIQPAELGDSAMYLCASSSPWDRERVIGEQYFGPGTRLTVT.

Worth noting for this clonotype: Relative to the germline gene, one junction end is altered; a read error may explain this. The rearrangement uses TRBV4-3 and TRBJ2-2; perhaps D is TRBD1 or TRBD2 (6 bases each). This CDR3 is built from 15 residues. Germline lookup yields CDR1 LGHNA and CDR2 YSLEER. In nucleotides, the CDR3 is TGTGCCAGCGGTACGGGGGCACCTAGAACCGGGGAGCTGTTTTTT. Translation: CASGTGAPRTGELFF.

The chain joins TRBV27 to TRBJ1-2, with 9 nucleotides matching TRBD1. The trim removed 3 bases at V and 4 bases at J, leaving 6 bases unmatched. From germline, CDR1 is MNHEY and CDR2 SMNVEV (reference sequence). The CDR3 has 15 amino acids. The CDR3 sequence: CASSLEGQGGYGYTF. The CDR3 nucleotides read TGTGCCAGCAGTTTGGAGGGACAGGGTGGCTATGGCTACACCTTC.

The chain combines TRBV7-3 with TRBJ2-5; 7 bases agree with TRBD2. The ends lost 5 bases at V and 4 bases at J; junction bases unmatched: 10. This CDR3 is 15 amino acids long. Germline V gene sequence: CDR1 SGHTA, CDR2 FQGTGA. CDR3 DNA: TGTGCCAGCAGCGTAGGGCGCGGGGGAGGAGAGACCCAGTACTTC. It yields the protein CASSVGRGGGETQYF.

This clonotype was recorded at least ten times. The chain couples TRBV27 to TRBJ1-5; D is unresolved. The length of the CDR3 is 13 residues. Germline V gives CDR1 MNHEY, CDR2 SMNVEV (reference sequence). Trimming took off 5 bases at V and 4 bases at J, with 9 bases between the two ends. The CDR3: CASSLRENQPQHF. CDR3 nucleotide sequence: TGTGCCAGCAGTCTACGGGAGAATCAGCCCCAGCATTTT.

The CDR3 sequence is CASSLGLAGAYQETQYF. The CDR3 bases are TGTGCCAGCAGCCTCGGACTAGCGGGGGCGTACCAAGAGACCCAGTACTTC. This chain connects TRBV7-8 to TRBJ2-5; TRBD2 agrees at 13 bases. This CDR3 contains 17 residues. The germline CDR1 and CDR2 sequences are SGHVS and FQNEAQ. V shed 5 bases and J 0 bases; nucleotides not matched to a gene: 6.